Given below is one T cell receptor beta chain in context. Looked up from germline, CDR1 is LGHDT and CDR2 is YNNKEL (reference sequence). The CDR3 extends over 13 amino acids. The ends were cut back, 1 base at V and 6 bases at J, with 7 bases in the middle. Sample-barcoded 5' priming and a J-beta primer mix drove a second PCR of about 6 to 12 cycles. TCRdb used MiXCR to reprocess the 5' RACE reads, holding one entry per CDR3 protein. Of some 760,000 distinct CDR3 sequences detected, approximately 25% appear once; the ten largest clones hold just under 9.5%. This specimen belongs to a study of blood T cells in healthy people across ages. These same records also appear under a second study, on T cells of mothers and their children.

The sequence came from a boy between 10 and 17 years old in good health. J is TRBJ2-4 and V is TRBV3-1; D remains ambiguous. Source material: blood. The CDR3: CASSQAMGNIQYF. As DNA, the CDR3 is TGTGCCAGCAGCCAAGCTATGGGAAACATTCAGTACTTC.